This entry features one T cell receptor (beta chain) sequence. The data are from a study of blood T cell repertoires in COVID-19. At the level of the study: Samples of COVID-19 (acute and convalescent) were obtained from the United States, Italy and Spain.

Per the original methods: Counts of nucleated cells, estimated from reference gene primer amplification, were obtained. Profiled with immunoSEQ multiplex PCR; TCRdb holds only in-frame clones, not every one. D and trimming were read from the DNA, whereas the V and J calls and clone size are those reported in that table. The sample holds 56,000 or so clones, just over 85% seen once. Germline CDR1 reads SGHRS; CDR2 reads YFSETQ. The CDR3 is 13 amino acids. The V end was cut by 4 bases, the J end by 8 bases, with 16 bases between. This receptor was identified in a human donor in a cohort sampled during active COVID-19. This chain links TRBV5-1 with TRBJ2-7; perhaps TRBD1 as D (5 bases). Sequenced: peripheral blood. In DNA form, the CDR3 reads TGCGCCAGCAGCAACGCTACAGGTTTAAAGCAGTACTTC. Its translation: CASSNATGLKQYF.